This TCR beta chain was found in a study of early T cells in non-severe SARS-CoV-2 infection. TCRdb reprocessed the 5' RACE reads via MiXCR and lists one record per CDR3 protein. This sample carries around 46,000 distinct CDR3 sequences, less than 6.5% of them seen once, and the ten largest clones take about 5%. This CDR3 spans 13 amino acids. V gave up 3 bases and J gave up 1 base, with 6 bases separating them. Germline CDR1 reads MNHEY; CDR2 reads SMNVEV (reference sequence). This sequence originates from an adult who was a healthcare worker with PCR-confirmed SARS-CoV-2 infection or an uninfected control (not recorded which). This specimen was whole blood, taken at baseline. The rearrangement links TRBV27 to TRBJ1-1; D ambiguous. The CDR3 sequence: CASSLSRNTEAFF. CDR3 DNA sequence: TGTGCCAGCAGTTTGAGCAGGAACACTGAAGCTTTCTTT.